This TCR beta chain was profiled in a study of metastatic and nonmetastatic thyroid tumors. Across the whole study: Repertoires were compared across blood and tumor or nodule tissue from malignant and benign thyroid patients.

TCRdb redid the clone calls on the PCR reads using MiXCR. The table shows 40,000 or so clones, with 19% occurring only once. Nobody among the patients had been given any treatment before thyroid surgery. The CDR3 runs to 13 residues. Trimming took off 3 bases at V and 2 bases at J, with 8 bases between the two ends. Germline lookup yields CDR1 MDHEN and CDR2 SYDVKM. There are a few counts of this clone. Its target is unknown. Study-wide results and limits: Malignant thyroid tumors reportedly had TCR beta diversity that was significantly higher than in benign nodules, in blood and tumor.

The sequence was obtained from a female donor with papillary thyroid cancer or a benign thyroid nodule (not recorded which). Some clones in this sample may be carry-over from other donors' samples. V usage is TRBV28 and J usage is TRBJ2-7; perhaps TRBD1 as D (5 bases). The sample comprised blood. CDR3 in amino acids: CASSFGHPYEQYF. In nucleotides, the CDR3 is TGTGCCAGCAGTTTTGGACACCCCTACGAGCAGTACTTC.